Included here is one T cell receptor (beta chain) sequence, with context. Other nucleotide sequences in the sample specify the same CDR3. The data are from a study of blood T cell repertoires in COVID-19. Across the whole study: Whether acute or convalescent, the COVID-19 samples came from the United States, Italy and Spain. T cells, B-cell-depleted T cells, or PBMCs provided the cDNA or gDNA that served as material.

With 3 bases clipped from V and 2 bases from J, the junction kept 2 bases outside the gene matches. Germline CDR1 KGHSH, CDR2 LQKENI. This CDR3 is 14 amino acids long. In the authors' methods: Reference gene primer amplification in the assay estimated nucleated cell counts. Produced via immunoSEQ multiplex PCR; TCRdb's table is partial and in-frame only. D and trimming were read from the DNA, whereas the V and J calls and clone size are those reported in that table. Of some 300,000 clones listed, approximately 86% are singletons. The gene calls are TRBV18 and TRBJ2-5; 8 bases fit TRBD2. The clonotype was recovered from a man in his 70s with acute or convalescent COVID-19. Sequencing input: peripheral blood. The CDR3 loop is CASSPSGVQETQYF. The DNA of the CDR3 is TGTGCCAGCTCACCTAGCGGGGTGCAAGAGACCCAGTACTTC.